This TCR beta chain was identified during a study of OX40 agonist ivuxolimab in advanced cancers. Study at large: Across the patients, intravenous ivuxolimab was delivered every 2 weeks at 0.01 to 10 mg/kg.

Germline assignment: CDR1 SGHRS and CDR2 YFSETQ. The CDR3 runs 13 residues. V was pared by 0 bases and J by 6 bases, with 6 bases between. Using immunoSEQ multiplex PCR, the repertoire was profiled, and TCRdb retains in-frame clones only, with some absent. The sample records about 35,000 clones, approximately 80% being singletons. Study-level results: Expansion of clones was among the lowest in partial responders at 0.1-3.0 mg/kg. Both blood CD4+ and CD8+ T cells showed clonal growth by week 6 at 0.1 to 3.0 mg/kg.

About this clone itself: The antigen remains undetermined.

Sequenced here: CD4+ or CD8+ T cells sorted from blood, sampled in a trial of the OX40 agonist ivuxolimab. The genes are TRBV5-1 and TRBJ2-2, with D hard to call. The origin of this receptor is an adult with an advanced solid tumor such as melanoma, head and neck, liver or kidney cancer. Here the CDR3 DNA reads TGCGCCAGCAGCTTGGGTGGTTCCGGGGAGCTGTTTTTT. Protein product: CASSLGGSGELFF. The full variable domain, rest sourced from reference TRBV5-1 and TRBJ2-2, is KAGVTQTPRYLIKTRGQQVTLSCSPISGHRSVSWYQQTPGQGLQFLFEYFSETQRNKGNFPGRFSGRQFSNSRSEMNVSTLELGDSALYLCASSLGGSGELFFGEGSRLTVL.